Reported below is one T cell receptor (beta chain). The method was immunoSEQ multiplex PCR; TCRdb's version includes in-frame clones alone and lacks a portion of them. The sample lists roughly 2.2 million clones; less than 95% were seen once. The junction had 3 bases not matched to a gene; V was cut back by 5 bases and J by 0 bases. The CDR3 has 14 residues. Germline V lookup: CDR1 MDHEN, CDR2 SYDVKM. This entry belongs to a study of shared clonotypes between healthy human individuals. This chain connects TRBV28 to TRBJ1-2; TRBD1 agrees at 7 bases. Input material: naive CD4+ T cells from PBMCs. The sample's subset: CD45RA+ positively selected. The TCR was taken from a man between 18 and 29 years old in good health. Some clones in this sample may be carry-over from other donors' samples. CDR3 loop: CASSTGQSNYGYTF. CDR3 sequence (DNA): TGTGCCAGCAGTACGGGACAGTCTAACTATGGCTACACCTTC.